These 20 T cell receptor beta chains were sequenced from one sample in a study of T cell repertoires in cytomegalovirus infection. MiXCR, applied by TCRdb to the reads, yields one record per CDR3 protein. This table holds approximately 290,000 distinct CDR3 sequences, 25% found once. The sequencing input was PBMCs. The receptor source for this set is a human donor in good health (CMV status not recorded). Some clones in this sample may be carry-over from other donors' samples.

Ten or more counts support this clonotype. The chain couples TRBV7-2 to TRBJ2-3; TRBD2 matches 9 bases. The CDR3 is 18 amino acids. The germline V gene has CDR1 SGHTA and CDR2 FQGNSA. V gave up 4 bases and J gave up 4 bases; unmatched junction bases: 15. DNA of the CDR3: TGTGCCAGCAGCTCCCATTTCGGAGCGGGGGGATTTTCAGATACGCAGTATTTT. Protein: CASSSHFGAGGFSDTQYF.

This sequence joins TRBV10-3 and TRBJ1-3; 9 nucleotides line up with TRBD1. CDR1 is ENHRY and CDR2 is SYGVKD in the germline V gene. This CDR3 is built from 17 residues. V lost 0 bases to trimming and J lost 1 base; unmatched junction nucleotides: 4. The CDR3 nucleotides read TGTGCCATCAGTGAGTCGAAGGGACAGGGTTCTGGAAACACCATATATTTT. It encodes CAISESKGQGSGNTIYF.

This clonotype was detected only a few times. The chain carries TRBV20-1 and TRBJ1-6; TRBD1 matches 7 bases. The CDR3 length is 17 residues. The ends lost 6 bases at V and 3 bases at J; junction bases unmatched: 14. Germline V CDR1 and CDR2: DFQATT, SNEGSKA (reference sequence). The CDR3 DNA is TGCAGTGCAATGGGACAGCTCCCAGGGGGCTATAATTCACCCCTCCACTTT. Translated: CSAMGQLPGGYNSPLHF.

The chain combines TRBV10-3 with TRBJ2-7, with D hard to call. This CDR3 is built from 12 residues. V lost 0 bases and J lost 8, with 8 bases in between. Germline V CDR1 and CDR2: ENHRY, SYGVKD. The CDR3 sequence is CAISESSRQQYF. The CDR3 DNA follows: TGTGCCATCAGTGAGTCGAGCCGTCAGCAGTACTTC.

The V gene is TRBV29-1, the J gene TRBJ1-5, with D hard to call. CDR1 and CDR2 (germline): SQVTM, ANQGSEA. V dropped 4 bases and J dropped 1 base, with 14 bases sitting between them. The CDR3 covers 15 residues. CDR3 protein: CSVGVDGGSNQPQHF. The CDR3 coding sequence is TGCAGCGTTGGGGTTGATGGTGGGAGCAATCAGCCCCAGCATTTT.

Comments on this clonotype: A junction boundary mismatches the germline segment, possibly from a read error. This sequence joins TRBV11-1 and TRBJ2-2, with D perhaps matching TRBD2 (6 bases). Per germline, CDR1 SGHAT and CDR2 FQDESV (reference sequence). The CDR3 has 16 residues. The CDR3 DNA follows: TGTGCCAGCAGCCCGATCGGGGCGGGGAACACCGGGGAGCTGTTGTTT. Protein sequence: CASSPIGAGNTGELLF. The variable domain in full, with the rest retrieved from reference TRBV11-1 and TRBJ2-2, is EAEVAQSPRYKITEKSQAVAFWCDPISGHATLYWYRQILGQGPELLVQFQDESVVDDSQLPKDRFSAERLKGVDSTLKIQPAELGDSAMYLCASSPIGAGNTGELLFGEGSRLTVL.

A few counts support this clonotype. The CDR3: CASSFSGRVTDTQYF. In nucleotides, the CDR3 is TGTGCCAGCAGCTTCAGCGGGAGAGTCACAGATACGCAGTATTTT. The chain uses TRBV7-2 and TRBJ2-3; 8 nucleotides agree with TRBD2. V shed 3 bases, J shed 2 bases, and the junction held 4 bases outside the gene matches. This CDR3 region has 15 residues. The V gene's germline CDR1 is SGHTA and CDR2 FQGNSA.

This chain links TRBV2 with TRBJ2-2, with TRBD2 matching over 8 bases. This CDR3 is 16 amino acids long. From germline, CDR1 is SNHLY and CDR2 FYNNEI. V trimming: 2 bases; J trimming: 5 bases; junction bases outside the gene matches: 7. DNA of the CDR3: TGTGCCAGCAGTGAAAGGGTCGGGAGGGTTACCGGGGAGCTGTTTTTT. Translation gives CASSERVGRVTGELFF.

This chain uses TRBV5-1 with TRBJ2-3, with 13 bases that match TRBD2. Per germline, CDR1 SGHRS and CDR2 YFSETQ. J gave up 3 bases and V 4 bases, and 5 bases lay outside the gene matches. The CDR3 spans 16 residues. The CDR3 DNA is TGCGCCAGCAGCGAAGGGACTAGCGGGAAGACAGATACGCAGTATTTT. Its protein is CASSEGTSGKTDTQYF.

In this sample, this clonotype turned up a few times. J is TRBJ2-5 and V is TRBV19; 9 positions agree with TRBD1. This CDR3 spans 15 amino acids. Germline V gene lookup returns CDR1 LNHDA and CDR2 SQIVND (reference sequence). Trimming at V came to 3 bases and at J to 4 bases, leaving 6 bases not matched to a gene. CDR3 sequence: CASSMGQGPVETQYF. The DNA for the CDR3 is TGTGCCAGTAGTATGGGACAGGGACCGGTAGAGACCCAGTACTTC.

This sequence joins TRBV19 and TRBJ2-1; a possible D gene is TRBD2 (7 bases). Germline loops: CDR1 LNHDA, CDR2 SQIVND (reference sequence). The CDR3 spans 15 residues. V lost 7 bases and J lost 8, with 21 bases in between. Here the CDR3 reads CASTNRGGGRDEQFF. The CDR3 DNA reads TGTGCCAGTACGAATCGCGGCGGGGGCAGGGATGAGCAGTTCTTC.

V usage is TRBV28 and J usage is TRBJ1-5; D may be TRBD1 (6 bases). Trimming removed 11 bases at V and 6 bases at J, with 14 bases between. The CDR3 contains 12 residues. Germline V CDR1 and CDR2: MDHEN, SYDVKM. DNA for the CDR3: TGTGCCGCGGGGGGGGCTCTTCAGCCCCAGCATTTT. The encoded protein is CAAGGALQPQHF. Based on the CDR3 plus reference TRBV28 and TRBJ1-5, the full variable domain is DVKVTQSSRYLVKRTGEKVFLECVQDMDHENMFWYRQDPGLGLRLIYFSYDVKMKEKGDIPEGYSVSREKKERFSLILESASTNQTSMYLCAAGGALQPQHFGDGTRLSIL.

This clonotype was counted a few times. The V gene is TRBV4-1, the J gene TRBJ2-5, with 7 bases aligning to TRBD2. With 3 bases clipped from V and 1 base from J, the junction kept 5 bases outside the gene matches. The germline V gene encodes CDR1 MGHRA and CDR2 YSYEKL. This CDR3 region has 15 residues. CDR3 DNA sequence: TGCGCCAGCAGCCATCCCTGGGGGGGCCAAGAGACCCAGTACTTC. Its protein product is CASSHPWGGQETQYF.

The gene calls are TRBV7-6 and TRBJ1-5; D remains unclear. In germline, CDR1 is SGHVS, CDR2 FNYEAQ. The V gene lost 4 bases and the J gene lost 6 bases, with 13 bases spanning the gap. This CDR3 region has 14 residues. CDR3 amino acids: CASSSGQPVQPQHF. In DNA, the CDR3 is TGTGCCAGCAGCTCCGGCCAGCCAGTTCAGCCCCAGCATTTT.

V and J are TRBV28 and TRBJ1-5; D call uncertain. The germline V gene encodes CDR1 MDHEN and CDR2 SYDVKM. This CDR3 region has 15 residues. V lost 5 bases and J 0 bases, leaving 11 bases between the germline ends. The CDR3 is CASSAIRYSNQPQHF. The CDR3 nucleotides read TGTGCCAGCAGTGCCATCAGGTATAGCAATCAGCCCCAGCATTTT.

This clonotype was observed at least ten times. The chain has TRBV19 and TRBJ2-4; a possible D gene is TRBD1 (6 bases). Trimming took off 0 bases at V and 1 base at J, with 7 bases between the two ends. This CDR3 spans 15 amino acids. Germline lookup yields CDR1 LNHDA and CDR2 SQIVND (reference sequence). As DNA, the CDR3 is TGTGCCAGTAGTATAGACCAGGGGGCCAAAAACATTCAGTACTTC. It codes for CASSIDQGAKNIQYF.

As DNA, the CDR3 is TGCAGCGTTTACAGATATCAAGAGACCCAGTACTTC. Translation: CSVYRYQETQYF. The chain has TRBV29-1 and TRBJ2-5; no definite D call. Trimming shortened V by 5 bases and J by 2 bases, and 9 bases separated the two germline ends. The CDR3 is 12 residues long. CDR1 and CDR2 (germline): SQVTM, ANQGSEA.

The J gene is TRBJ1-4, the V gene TRBV28; D gene uncertain. The V end lost 3 bases, the J end lost 11 bases, and 7 bases lay between the germline ends. The CDR3 is 11 residues long. Germline CDR1 reads MDHEN; CDR2 reads SYDVKM. The CDR3 spells CASSFHGKLFF. For the CDR3, the DNA is TGTGCCAGCAGTTTCCACGGGAAACTGTTTTTT.

There are a few counts of this clonotype. V usage is TRBV12-3 or TRBV12-4 and J usage is TRBJ1-5, with a tentative D call TRBD1 (5 bases). The CDR3 has 14 residues. Trimming shortened V by 0 bases and J by 7 bases, and 10 bases separated the two germline ends. This CDR3 is CASSLAGERQPQHF. CDR3 in DNA: TGTGCCAGCAGTTTAGCGGGGGAGAGACAGCCCCAGCATTTT.

Only one count was recorded for this clonotype. V and J are TRBV7-6 and TRBJ2-1; D remains unclear. This CDR3 has 14 residues. Germline loops: CDR1 SGHVS, CDR2 FNYEAQ. Trimming pared 4 bases from V and 8 bases from J, leaving 15 bases between. CDR3 loop: CASSSAWLNYEQFF. The CDR3 DNA reads TGTGCCAGCAGCTCCGCGTGGCTGAACTATGAGCAGTTCTTC.